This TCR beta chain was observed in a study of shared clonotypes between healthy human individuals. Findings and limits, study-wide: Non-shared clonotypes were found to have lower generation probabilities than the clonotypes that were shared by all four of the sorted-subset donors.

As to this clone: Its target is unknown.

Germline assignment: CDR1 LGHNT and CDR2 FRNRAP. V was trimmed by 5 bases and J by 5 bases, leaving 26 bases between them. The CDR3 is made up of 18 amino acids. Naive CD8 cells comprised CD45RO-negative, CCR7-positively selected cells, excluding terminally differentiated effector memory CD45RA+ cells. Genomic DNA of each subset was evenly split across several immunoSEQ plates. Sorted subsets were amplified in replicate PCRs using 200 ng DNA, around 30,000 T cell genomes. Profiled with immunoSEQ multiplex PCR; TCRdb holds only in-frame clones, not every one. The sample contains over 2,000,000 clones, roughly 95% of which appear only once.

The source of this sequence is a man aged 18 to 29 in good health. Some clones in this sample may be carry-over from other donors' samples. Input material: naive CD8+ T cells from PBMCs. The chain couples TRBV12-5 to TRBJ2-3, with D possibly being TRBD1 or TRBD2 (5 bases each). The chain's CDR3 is CASGALLGTTPGVDTQYF. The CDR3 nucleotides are TGTGCTAGTGGTGCGCTCCTCGGGACCACCCCGGGTGTAGATACGCAGTATTTT.